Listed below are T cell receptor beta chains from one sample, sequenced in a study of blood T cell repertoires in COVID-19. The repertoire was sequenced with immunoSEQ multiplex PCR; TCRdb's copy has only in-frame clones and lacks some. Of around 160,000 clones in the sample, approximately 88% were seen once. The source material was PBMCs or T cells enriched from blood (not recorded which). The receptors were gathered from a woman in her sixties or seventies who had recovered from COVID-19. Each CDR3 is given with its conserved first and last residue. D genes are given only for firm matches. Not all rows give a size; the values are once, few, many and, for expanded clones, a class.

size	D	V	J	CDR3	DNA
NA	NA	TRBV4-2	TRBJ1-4	CASSQEGAPNEKLFF	TGTGCCAGCAGCCAAGAGGGAGCTCCTAATGAAAAACTGTTTTTT
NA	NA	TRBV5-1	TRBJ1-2	CASSVDGYGYTF	TGCGCCAGCAGCGTGGACGGTTATGGCTACACCTTC
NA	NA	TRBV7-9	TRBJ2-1	CASSLGELADKQFF	TGTGCCAGCAGCTTAGGCGAACTAGCTGATAAGCAGTTCTTC
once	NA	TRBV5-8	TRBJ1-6	CASSMGHLNSPLHF	TGTGCCAGCAGCATGGGACACCTTAATTCACCCCTCCACTTT
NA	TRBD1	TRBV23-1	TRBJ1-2	CASSQGPAGQGACGYTF	TGCGCCAGCAGTCAAGGTCCGGCGGGACAGGGGGCGTGTGGCTACACCTTC
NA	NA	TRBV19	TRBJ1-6	CASNPGEGINSPLHF	TGTGCCAGTAATCCCGGGGAGGGTATTAATTCACCCCTCCACTTT
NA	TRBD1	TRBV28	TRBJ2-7	CASSPRGVTGRLDEQYF	TGTGCCAGCAGTCCCCGTGGGGTGACAGGGAGATTGGACGAGCAGTACTTC
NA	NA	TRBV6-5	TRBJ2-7	CASRGGSYEQYF	TGTGCCAGCCGGGGTGGCTCCTACGAGCAGTACTTC
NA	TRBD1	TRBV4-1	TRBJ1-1	CASSQDGQGRTEAFF	TGCGCCAGCAGCCAAGACGGACAGGGCCGAACTGAAGCTTTCTTT
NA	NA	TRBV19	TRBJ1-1	CASTRGVQSTEAFF	TGTGCCAGTACTCGGGGGGTTCAGTCAACTGAAGCTTTCTTT
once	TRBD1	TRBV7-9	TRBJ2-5	CASSPTYRGPQETQYF	TGTGCCAGCAGCCCGACATACAGGGGCCCTCAAGAGACCCAGTACTTC
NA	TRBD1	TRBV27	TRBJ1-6	CASRKMDRSDSNSPLHF	TGTGCCAGCAGGAAGATGGACAGGTCGGATTCTAATTCACCCCTCCACTTT
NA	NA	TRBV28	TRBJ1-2	CASSSGGAANYGYTF	TGTGCCAGCAGTTCTGGGGGCGCAGCTAACTATGGCTACACCTTC
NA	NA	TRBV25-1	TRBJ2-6	CASSDSSGANVLTF	TGTGCCAGCAGCGACAGCTCTGGGGCCAACGTCCTGACTTTC
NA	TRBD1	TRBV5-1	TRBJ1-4	CASSLNPLTGGDEKLFF	TGCGCCAGCAGCTTGAACCCTCTGACAGGGGGCGACGAAAAACTGTTTTTT
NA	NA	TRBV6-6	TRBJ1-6	CAASGTANSPLHF	TGTGCCGCTTCCGGGACTGCTAATTCACCCCTCCACTTT
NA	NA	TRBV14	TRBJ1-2	CASSPPGGYGYTF	TGTGCCAGCAGCCCCCCCGGGGGCTATGGCTACACCTTC
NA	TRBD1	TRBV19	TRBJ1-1	CASSSSGGGTEAFF	TGTGCCAGTAGTTCATCAGGGGGTGGTACTGAAGCTTTCTTT
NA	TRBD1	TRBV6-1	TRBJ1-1	CASSEDRGDTEAFF	TGTGCCAGCAGTGAAGACAGGGGCGACACTGAAGCTTTCTTT
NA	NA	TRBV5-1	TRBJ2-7	CASSLLASDLNEQYF	TGCGCCAGCAGCTTGCTAGCTAGTGATCTGAACGAGCAGTACTTC
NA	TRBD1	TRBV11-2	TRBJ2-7	CASSLGRGQTRVPLGQYF	TGTGCCAGCAGCTTAGGTCGGGGACAGACCCGGGTCCCTCTAGGGCAGTACTTC